This passage covers 11 T cell receptor beta chains from one sample sequenced in a study of shared clonotypes between healthy human individuals. Libraries were prepared by immunoSEQ multiplex PCR; TCRdb keeps only in-frame clonotypes and omits some of them. The sample includes around 320,000 clones, more than 75% of them seen just once. Specimen: memory CD8+ T cells sorted from blood. Documented subset: CD45RO+ cells pooled with CCR7-negative TemRA cells. The receptors derive from a man aged 18 to 29 in good health.

V is TRBV29-1 and J is TRBJ2-7; possibly TRBD2 for D (5 bases). The CDR3 extends over 11 amino acids. The germline gives CDR1 SQVTM, CDR2 ANQGSEA. The V and J ends lost 3 bases and 7 bases respectively, with 10 bases between them. The CDR3 region is CSVEEVGEQYF. The CDR3 DNA reads as TGCAGCGTTGAGGAGGTTGGGGAGCAGTACTTC.

The genes are TRBV10-3 and TRBJ2-5; maybe TRBD1 (5 bases). The CDR3 consists of 12 residues. Germline V gene sequence: CDR1 ENHRY, CDR2 SYGVKD. V was clipped by 6 bases and J by 3 bases, with 8 bases between them. The CDR3 sequence: CAIRGPEETQYF. The DNA for the CDR3 is TGTGCCATCAGGGGGCCAGAAGAGACCCAGTACTTC.

The chain links TRBV5-8 to TRBJ2-7; no definite D call. The V gene lost 7 bases and the J gene lost 5 bases, with 19 bases spanning the gap. The CDR3 covers 14 residues. Germline V gene data show CDR1 as SGHTS and CDR2 as YDEGEE. In DNA form, the CDR3 reads TGTGCCAGCGTACCCCGCGGCCTAAGTGACGAGCAGTACTTC. Translated, it gives CASVPRGLSDEQYF.

This clone was picked up a small number of times. The chain carries TRBV6-6 and TRBJ2-2, with D perhaps matching TRBD2 (5 bases). This CDR3 has 15 residues. V lost 6 bases, J lost 0 bases, and 11 bases lay in between. From germline, CDR1 is MNHNY and CDR2 SVGAGI (reference sequence). In DNA form, the CDR3 reads TGTGCCAGCAGCCTAGGACTGGCGAACACCGGGGAGCTGTTTTTT. Translating it yields CASSLGLANTGELFF.

This chain joins TRBV11-2 and TRBJ2-3; D remains ambiguous. V lost 6 bases to trimming and J lost 1 base, with 11 bases between them. CDR1 and CDR2 (germline): SGHAT, FQNNGV. This CDR3 comprises 14 residues. For the CDR3, the DNA is TGTGCCAGCAGGACATACGGAGGCACAGATACGCAGTATTTT. This sequence encodes CASRTYGGTDTQYF.

V usage is TRBV27 and J usage is TRBJ1-1, with 7 bases matching TRBD1. The germline V gene has CDR1 MNHEY and CDR2 SMNVEV (reference sequence). J was trimmed by 2 bases and V by 6 bases; bases with no gene match: 6. The CDR3 loop spans 14 amino acids. CDR3 bases: TGTGCCAGCAGCTCTCGACAGGGAAACACTGAAGCTTTCTTT. Its protein is CASSSRQGNTEAFF.

This chain joins TRBV11-2 and TRBJ1-1; D remains unclear. Germline lookup yields CDR1 SGHAT and CDR2 FQNNGV. Between the trimmed V and J ends, which lost 5 bases and 0 bases, there was a span of 13 bases. The CDR3 contains 15 residues. The DNA for the CDR3 is TGTGCCAGCAGCGCGGGAGGATGGATGAACACTGAAGCTTTCTTT. Translating it yields CASSAGGWMNTEAFF.

The V call is TRBV28, the J call TRBJ1-2; 8 bases align to TRBD1. CDR3 size: 19 residues. Germline assignment: CDR1 MDHEN and CDR2 SYDVKM. V shed 4 bases and J 4 bases; nucleotides not matched to a gene: 20. The CDR3 loop is CASSSFILPWTGPLYGYTF. The CDR3 DNA reads as TGTGCCAGCAGTTCCTTTATTCTCCCATGGACAGGGCCCCTCTATGGCTACACCTTC.

This clone was picked up one time. V usage is TRBV14 and J usage is TRBJ1-2; 7 nucleotides match TRBD1. The germline V gene has CDR1 SGHDN and CDR2 FVKESK. This CDR3 has 14 amino acids. V was pared by 0 bases and J by 7 bases, with 5 bases of the junction left unmatched. CDR3 sequence (DNA): TGTGCCAGCAGCCAAGATGAGGGGGCGGCTGGCTACACCTTC. Translation gives CASSQDEGAAGYTF.

In this sample, this clone turned up many times. The V call is TRBV6-6, the J call TRBJ2-7, with TRBD1 as a possible D gene (6 bases). V was clipped by 6 bases and J by 2 bases, with 17 bases between them. Germline assignment: CDR1 MNHNY and CDR2 SVGAGI (reference sequence). The CDR3 extends over 15 amino acids. CDR3 sequence reads: CASRETGIGPYEQYF. Here the CDR3 DNA reads TGTGCCAGCAGGGAAACAGGGATAGGTCCCTACGAGCAGTACTTC.

This rearrangement joins TRBV6-5 to TRBJ1-6, with a possible D match to TRBD1 (5 bases). V was shortened by 1 base and J by 6 bases, with 13 bases between the two germline ends. CDR1 is MNHEY, CDR2 SVGAGI, per germline. The CDR3 is made up of 16 amino acids. The chain's CDR3 is CASSYYAGTGNSPLHF. For the CDR3, the DNA is TGTGCCAGCAGTTACTACGCCGGGACGGGTAATTCACCCCTCCACTTT.